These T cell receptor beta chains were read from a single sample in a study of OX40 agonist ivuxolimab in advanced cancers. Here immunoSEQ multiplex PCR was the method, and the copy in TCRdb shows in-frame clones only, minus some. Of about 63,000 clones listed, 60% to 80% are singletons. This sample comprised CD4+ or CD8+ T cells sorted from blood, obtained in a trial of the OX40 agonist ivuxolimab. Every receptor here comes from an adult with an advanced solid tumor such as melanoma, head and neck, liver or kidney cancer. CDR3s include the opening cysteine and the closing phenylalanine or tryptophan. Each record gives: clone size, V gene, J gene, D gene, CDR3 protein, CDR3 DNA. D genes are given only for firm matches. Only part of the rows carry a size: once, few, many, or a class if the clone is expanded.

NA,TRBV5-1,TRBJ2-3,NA,CASSLGDGTDTQYF,TGCGCCAGCAGCTTGGGTGACGGCACAGATACGCAGTATTTT
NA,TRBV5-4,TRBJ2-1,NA,CASSLDSGVYNEQFF,TGTGCCAGCAGCTTGGACAGTGGAGTATACAATGAGCAGTTCTTC
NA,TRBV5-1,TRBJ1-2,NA,CASSLMGGSSYGYTF,TGCGCCAGCAGCTTGATGGGGGGCAGTTCTTATGGCTACACCTTC
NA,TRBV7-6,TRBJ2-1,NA,CASSLSAGEGNEQFF,TGTGCCAGCAGCTTAAGCGCGGGCGAAGGTAATGAGCAGTTCTTC
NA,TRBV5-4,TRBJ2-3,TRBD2,CASSSPVGSGNLFGDTQYF,TGTGCCAGCAGCTCTCCTGTGGGTAGCGGGAACCTCTTTGGAGATACGCAGTATTTT
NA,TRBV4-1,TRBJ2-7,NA,CASSQRGAAPYEQYF,TGCGCCAGCAGCCAGAGAGGAGCGGCCCCCTACGAGCAGTACTTC
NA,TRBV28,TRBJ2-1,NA,CASSPPGSTNEQFF,TGTGCCAGCAGCCCCCCGGGGAGCACCAATGAGCAGTTCTTC
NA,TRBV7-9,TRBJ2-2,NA,CASSLALDTGELFF,TGTGCCAGCAGCTTAGCGCTGGACACCGGGGAGCTGTTTTTT
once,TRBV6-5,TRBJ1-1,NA,CASSYDRDTEAFF,TGTGCCAGCAGTTACGACCGGGACACTGAAGCTTTCTTT
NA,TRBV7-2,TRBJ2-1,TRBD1,CASRPGQGPRNEQFF,TGTGCCAGCAGACCCGGACAGGGGCCCAGGAATGAGCAGTTCTTC
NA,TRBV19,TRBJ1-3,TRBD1,CASSIRTGYSGNTIYF,TGTGCCAGTAGTATTCGGACAGGGTACTCTGGAAACACCATATATTTT
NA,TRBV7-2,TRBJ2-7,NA,CASMGATYEQYF,TGTGCCAGCATGGGAGCAACCTACGAGCAGTACTTC
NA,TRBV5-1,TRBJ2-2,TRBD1,CASSLVLDRVSGELFF,TGCGCCAGCAGCTTGGTCCTAGACAGGGTATCCGGGGAGCTGTTTTTT
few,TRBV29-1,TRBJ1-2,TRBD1,CSVGDRSLGGYTF,TGCAGCGTTGGGGACAGGTCTTTGGGTGGCTACACCTTC
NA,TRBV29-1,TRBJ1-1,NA,CSVGSPGVGAEAFF,TGCAGCGTTGGAAGTCCAGGTGTGGGGGCTGAAGCTTTCTTT
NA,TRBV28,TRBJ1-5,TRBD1,CASSLLLWGQTPYSNQPQHF,TGTGCCAGCAGTCTGCTACTATGGGGACAGACCCCGTATAGCAATCAGCCCCAGCATTTT
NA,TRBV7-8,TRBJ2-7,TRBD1,CASSPRSRQGNHEQYF,TGTGCCAGCAGCCCCCGATCGCGACAGGGTAACCACGAGCAGTACTTC
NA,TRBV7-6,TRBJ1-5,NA,CASSLGPQGSNQPQHF,TGTGCCAGCAGCTTAGGACCCCAGGGCAGCAATCAGCCCCAGCATTTT
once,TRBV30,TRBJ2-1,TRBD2,CACLPGTSGRRNEQFF,TGTGCCTGTCTCCCCGGGACTAGCGGGAGACGAAATGAGCAGTTCTTC
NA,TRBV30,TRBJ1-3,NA,CAWNIQSSGNTIYF,TGTGCCTGGAATATACAGAGCTCTGGAAACACCATATATTTT
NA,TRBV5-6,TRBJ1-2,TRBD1,CASGPGQGFYGYTF,TGTGCCAGCGGCCCGGGACAGGGTTTCTATGGCTACACCTTC
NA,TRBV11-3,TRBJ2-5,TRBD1,CASSPGQQYQETQYF,TGTGCCAGCAGCCCGGGACAGCAGTACCAAGAGACCCAGTACTTC
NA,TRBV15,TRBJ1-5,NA,CATSRRGAGATNQPQHF,TGTGCCACCAGCCGTCGGGGGGCAGGGGCGACCAATCAGCCCCAGCATTTT
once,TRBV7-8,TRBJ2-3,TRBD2,CASSLGGGGTDTQYF,TGTGCCAGCAGCTTAGGGGGCGGGGGGACAGATACGCAGTATTTT
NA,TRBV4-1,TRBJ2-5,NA,CASSPLREETQYF,TGCGCCAGCAGCCCCCTCAGGGAAGAGACCCAGTACTTC
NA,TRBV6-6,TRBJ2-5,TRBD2,CASTLGGAEETQYF,TGTGCCAGCACCCTCGGGGGGGCCGAGGAGACCCAGTACTTC
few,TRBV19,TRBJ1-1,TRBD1,CASRATGLTTEAFF,TGTGCCAGTAGAGCGACAGGGCTTACCACTGAAGCTTTCTTT
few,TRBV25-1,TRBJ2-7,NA,CASSPAGYEQYF,TGTGCCAGCAGCCCCGCGGGGTACGAGCAGTACTTC
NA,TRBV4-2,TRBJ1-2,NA,CASSQEGTTNYGYTF,TGTGCCAGCAGCCAAGAAGGGACAACTAACTATGGCTACACCTTC
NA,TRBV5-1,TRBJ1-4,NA,CASSLVGSATNEKLFF,TGCGCCAGCAGCTTGGTTGGGAGTGCAACTAATGAAAAACTGTTTTTT
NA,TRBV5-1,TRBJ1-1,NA,CASSLTGEEAFF,TGCGCCAGCAGCTTGACAGGAGAAGAAGCTTTCTTT
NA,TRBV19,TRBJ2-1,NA,CASKIWAGDNEQFF,TGTGCCAGTAAAATCTGGGCAGGGGACAATGAGCAGTTCTTC
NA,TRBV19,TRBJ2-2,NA,CASSVQPFTGELFF,TGTGCCAGTAGCGTCCAACCCTTCACGGGGGAGCTGTTTTTT
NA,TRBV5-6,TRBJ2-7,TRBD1,CASSRRTGSHEQYF,TGTGCCAGCAGCCGGAGGACAGGTTCCCACGAGCAGTACTTC
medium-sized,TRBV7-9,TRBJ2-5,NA,CASSLEVGETQYF,TGTGCCAGCAGCTTGGAGGTGGGAGAGACCCAGTACTTC
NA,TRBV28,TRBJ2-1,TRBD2,CASSLGLAGGHHEQFF,TGTGCCAGCAGTTTGGGGTTAGCGGGAGGGCACCATGAGCAGTTCTTC
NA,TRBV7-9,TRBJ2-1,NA,CASSLGRRDNFNEQFF,TGTGCCAGCAGCTTAGGTCGACGGGACAACTTCAATGAGCAGTTCTTC
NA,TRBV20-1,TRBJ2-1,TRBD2,CSAGAGAVGFF,TGCAGTGCTGGAGCGGGAGCCGTCGGGTTCTTC
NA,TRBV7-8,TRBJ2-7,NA,CASSLVVEQYF,TGTGCCAGCAGCCTTGTTGTCGAGCAGTACTTC
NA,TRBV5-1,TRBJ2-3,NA,CASSQRGSGGSTDTQYF,TGCGCCAGCAGCCAAAGGGGGAGTGGAGGCAGCACAGATACGCAGTATTTT
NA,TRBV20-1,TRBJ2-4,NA,CSAPSGGSNF,TGCAGTGCTCCGTCGGGGGGCTCTAACTTC
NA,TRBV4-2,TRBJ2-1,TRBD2,CASSQGLADYNEQFF,TGTGCCAGCAGCCAAGGACTAGCGGACTACAATGAGCAGTTCTTC
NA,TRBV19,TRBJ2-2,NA,CATTRGTTGELFF,TGTGCCACCACTAGGGGGACCACCGGGGAGCTGTTTTTT
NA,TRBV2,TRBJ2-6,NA,CAVRVSSYGANVLTF,TGTGCCGTTAGGGTAAGCTCATACGGGGCCAACGTCCTGACTTTC
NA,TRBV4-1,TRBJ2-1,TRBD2,CASSQLAAPDNEQFF,TGCGCCAGCAGCCAGCTAGCGGCGCCTGACAATGAGCAGTTCTTC
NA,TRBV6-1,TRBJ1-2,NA,CASSDRQINYGYTF,TGTGCCAGCAGTGACCGGCAGATAAACTATGGCTACACCTTC